A selection of T cell receptor beta chains follows, all from one sample in a study of human T cells and chemical hapten exposure. TCRdb used MiXCR to reprocess the RACE reads, holding one entry per CDR3 protein. Among around 130,000 distinct CDR3 sequences, approximately 9.5% were seen once, and the ten largest hold 1.5% to 2%. The specimen sequenced was whole blood. The receptors derive from a male donor in good health. Some clones in this sample may be carry-over from other donors' samples. CDR3s include the opening cysteine and the closing phenylalanine or tryptophan. The D gene is left open where the match is weak. Size tells how often a clone was seen (once, few, many) or the class of an expanded clone, and some rows leave it out.

D	V	J	size	CDR3
NA	TRBV20-1	TRBJ2-1	few	CSAVQGESSYNEQFF
NA	TRBV7-8	TRBJ2-5	NA	CASKYRDAQYF
NA	TRBV11-2	TRBJ2-7	few	CASSFALEYEQYF
NA	TRBV12-3/TRBV12-4	TRBJ2-1	few	CASSLNGNEQFF
NA	TRBV6-4	TRBJ2-1	many	CASSDRDNNEQFF
TRBD2	TRBV18	TRBJ2-1	few	CASSPIKRGVNEQFF
TRBD1	TRBV5-5	TRBJ2-7	NA	CASSSFGTGDRYEQYF
NA	TRBV29-1	TRBJ2-5	few	CSVKRGATEGTQYF
NA	TRBV6-4	TRBJ1-1	NA	CASKGPGGAFF
NA	TRBV12-3/TRBV12-4	TRBJ1-6	NA	CASSFGDRSPLHF
NA	TRBV4-3	TRBJ1-6	many	CASSQDWNSPLHF
NA	TRBV11-1	TRBJ2-2	NA	CASSLFLSGELFF
NA	TRBV21-1	TRBJ1-4	many	CASSSSGEPNEKLFF
TRBD2	TRBV5-8	TRBJ2-7	few	CASSLWASGTYEQYF
NA	TRBV12-3/TRBV12-4	TRBJ2-3	NA	CASIQAGGDTQYF
TRBD1	TRBV6-2/TRBV6-3	TRBJ1-1	many	CASSYGDRGNTEAFF
NA	TRBV12-3/TRBV12-4	TRBJ1-1	few	CASSYGARNTEAFF
NA	TRBV11-2	TRBJ1-1	many	CASRPPGPLNTEAFF
NA	TRBV6-4	TRBJ2-3	many	CASSVRDGKADTQYF
TRBD1	TRBV30	TRBJ1-6	NA	CAWESGQGMVSPLHF
NA	TRBV5-1	TRBJ2-3	NA	CASSSSRQSSTDTQYF
NA	TRBV12-5	TRBJ2-2	many	CASGLILGPNTGELFF
NA	TRBV9	TRBJ2-1	few	CASSVLWGIEDEQFF
TRBD2	TRBV7-2	TRBJ2-7	NA	CASSFGLATYEQYF
TRBD1	TRBV6-9	TRBJ1-3	few	CAYVGTGGLSGNTIYF
NA	TRBV5-4	TRBJ2-1	NA	CDSSLGGQSSYNEQFF
NA	TRBV14	TRBJ1-4	NA	CASSRGINEKLFF
NA	TRBV27	TRBJ2-5	NA	CASSLGLTQYF
NA	TRBV29-1	TRBJ2-3	NA	CSVVAMGARDTQYF